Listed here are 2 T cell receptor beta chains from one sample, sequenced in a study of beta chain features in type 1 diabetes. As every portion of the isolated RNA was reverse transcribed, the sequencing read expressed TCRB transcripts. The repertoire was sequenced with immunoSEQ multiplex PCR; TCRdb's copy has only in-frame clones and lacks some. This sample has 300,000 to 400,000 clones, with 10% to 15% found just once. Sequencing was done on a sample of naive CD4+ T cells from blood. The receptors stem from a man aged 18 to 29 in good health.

CDR3 sequence: CASSLQTGGYGELFF. The CDR3 DNA sequence: TGTGCCAGCAGCCTCCAAACAGGGGGCTACGGGGAGCTGTTTTTT. This chain joins TRBV7-2 and TRBJ2-2, with 9 bases lining up with TRBD1. The germline CDR1 and CDR2 sequences are SGHTA and FQGNSA. V shed 5 bases and J 7 bases; nucleotides not matched to a gene: 8. CDR3 length: 15 amino acids.

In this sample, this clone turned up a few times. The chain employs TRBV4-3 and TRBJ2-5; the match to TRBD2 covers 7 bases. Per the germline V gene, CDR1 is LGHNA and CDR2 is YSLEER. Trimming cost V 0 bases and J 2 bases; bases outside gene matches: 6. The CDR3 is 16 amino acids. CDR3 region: CASSQDPGGGQETQYF. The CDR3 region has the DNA TGCGCCAGCAGCCAAGATCCTGGGGGGGGTCAAGAGACCCAGTACTTC.